The 16 T cell receptor beta chains given below trace back to one sample, sequenced in a study of OX40 agonist ivuxolimab in advanced cancers. Profiled with immunoSEQ multiplex PCR; TCRdb holds only in-frame clones, not every one. The sample yields approximately 23,000 clones, around 85% seen once. This material consisted of CD4+ or CD8+ T cells sorted from blood, taken in a trial of the OX40 agonist ivuxolimab. The receptor set was obtained from an adult with an advanced solid tumor such as melanoma, head and neck, liver or kidney cancer.

This clone was seen a single time. CDR3 sequence (DNA): TGCGCCAGCAGCCAAGTGTCTACGGCTAAATACGGGGAGCTGTTTTTT. It is translated as CASSQVSTAKYGELFF. The rearrangement links TRBV4-3 to TRBJ2-2; no clear D gene. Germline V lookup: CDR1 LGHNA, CDR2 YSLEER. CDR3 length: 16 amino acids. Trimming cost V 1 base and J 7 bases, with 16 bases left between them.

The rearrangement links TRBV6-1 to TRBJ2-6; D is unclear. CDR3 length: 14 residues. Trimming left V 0 bases short and J 8 bases short, with 8 bases between. Germline V gene lookup returns CDR1 MNHNS and CDR2 SASEGT. The CDR3 nucleotides read TGTGCCAGCAGTGAAGCTAGACTGACCAACGTCCTGACTTTC. Its translation: CASSEARLTNVLTF.

The rearrangement joins TRBV28 to TRBJ2-5, with TRBD2 identical over 7 bases. With 6 bases clipped from V and 8 bases from J, the junction kept 21 bases outside the gene matches. In germline, CDR1 is MDHEN, CDR2 SYDVKM. CDR3 size: 17 residues. CDR3 nucleotides: TGTGCCAGCAGCGGGCAGTGGCGGGAGACCCACCCAAGAACCCAGTACTTC. Its translation is CASSGQWRETHPRTQYF.

The chain couples TRBV5-4 to TRBJ2-3, with 9 positions matching TRBD2. The V gene end was trimmed by 3 bases and the J gene end by 6 bases; junction bases not matched to a gene: 14. The CDR3 has 17 residues. The V gene's germline CDR1 is SGHNT and CDR2 YYREEE (reference sequence). The DNA of the CDR3 is TGTGCCAGCAGCTCCCTTAGCGGGGGCCAAGGGTTGGATACGCAGTATTTT. Protein: CASSSLSGGQGLDTQYF.

J is TRBJ2-7 and V is TRBV19; 9 nucleotides align to TRBD1. Trimming cost V 9 bases and J 4 bases; bases outside gene matches: 7. This CDR3 region has 13 residues. The germline V gene encodes CDR1 LNHDA and CDR2 SQIVND (reference sequence). The CDR3, as DNA: TGTGCCAGCGGGACAGGGAATTTGTACGAGCAGTACTTC. Translation: CASGTGNLYEQYF.

The rearrangement uses TRBV25-1 and TRBJ1-2, with D unresolved. The V gene lost 6 bases and the J gene lost 4 bases, with 18 bases spanning the gap. CDR3 size: 15 residues. CDR1 and CDR2 (germline): MGHDK, SYGVNS. CDR3 sequence: CASRGLSVFAYGYTF. In DNA form, the CDR3 reads TGTGCCAGCAGGGGTTTGAGCGTATTCGCCTATGGCTACACCTTC.

This clone was counted a few times. The chain joins TRBV7-9 to TRBJ1-1; D gene ambiguous. In germline, CDR1 is SEHNR, CDR2 FQNEAQ (reference sequence). The V end was cut by 1 base, the J end by 1 base, with 10 bases between. The CDR3 spans 15 residues. The CDR3 DNA sequence: TGTGCCAGCAGCTTAGTAGGGCTCAAGAACACTGAAGCTTTCTTT. Its translation: CASSLVGLKNTEAFF.

The V gene is TRBV9, the J gene TRBJ1-6; D unresolved. CDR1 and CDR2 (germline): SGDLS, YYNGEE. The CDR3 runs to 15 residues. The ends were cut back, 4 bases at V and 6 bases at J, with 14 bases in the middle. CDR3 coding DNA: TGTGCCAGCAGCATGAGTGGGTTCCCTAATTCACCCCTCCACTTT. Its translation: CASSMSGFPNSPLHF.

This clone was observed a few times. The CDR3 spells CASSPPHYEQYF. The CDR3 DNA reads as TGTGCCAGCAGCCCTCCCCATTACGAGCAGTACTTC. J is TRBJ2-7 and V is TRBV11-1; D not certain. V was pared by 5 bases and J by 4 bases, with 9 bases between. The germline V gene has CDR1 SGHAT and CDR2 FQDESV (reference sequence). This CDR3 is built from 12 residues. Drawing the rest from reference TRBV11-1 and TRBJ2-7, the complete variable domain is EAEVAQSPRYKITEKSQAVAFWCDPISGHATLYWYRQILGQGPELLVQFQDESVVDDSQLPKDRFSAERLKGVDSTLKIQPAELGDSAMYLCASSPPHYEQYFGPGTRLTVT.

This chain joins TRBV9 and TRBJ1-2; 7 bases are shared with TRBD1. Per the germline V gene, CDR1 is SGDLS and CDR2 is YYNGEE. V lost 3 bases, J lost 4 bases, and 6 bases stayed unmatched. The CDR3 consists of 14 residues. CDR3 nucleotides: TGTGCCAGCAGCGGGGGGACAGTAACCTATGGCTACACCTTC. It encodes CASSGGTVTYGYTF.

This clone was seen only once. CDR3 sequence: CASSLPPFNEQFF. In DNA, the CDR3 is TGTGCCAGCAGCTTGCCGCCTTTCAATGAGCAGTTCTTC. This chain connects TRBV5-5 to TRBJ2-1; no clear D gene. V lost 1 base and J lost 6, with 8 bases in between. The CDR3 has 13 residues. CDR1 and CDR2 from the germline V gene are SGHKS and YYEKEE (reference sequence).

A few counts support this clone. This chain links TRBV7-6 with TRBJ1-6, with a tentative D call TRBD1 (6 bases). CDR1 SGHVS and CDR2 FNYEAQ come from the germline V gene. V was cut by 7 bases and J by 8 bases, with 15 bases left in between. The CDR3 sequence is 14 residues long. The CDR3 DNA is TGTGCCAGCACTGCTCTAGGGGGTGATTCACCCCTCCACTTT. This translates into CASTALGGDSPLHF.

This clone was counted between two and nine times. The chain joins TRBV7-9 to TRBJ2-6, with a weak D call TRBD1 (5 bases). With 3 bases removed from V and 2 bases from J, the gap between germline ends came to 11 bases. Per germline, CDR1 SEHNR and CDR2 FQNEAQ (reference sequence). The CDR3 spans 16 residues. The chain's CDR3 is CASSFDSIAGANVLTF. CDR3 in DNA: TGTGCCAGCAGCTTTGACAGCATCGCTGGGGCCAACGTCCTGACTTTC.

This rearrangement joins TRBV30 to TRBJ2-2; 12 bases match TRBD2. CDR3 length: 18 residues. Germline CDR1 reads GTSNPN; CDR2 reads SVGIG (reference sequence). Trimming took 6 bases from V and 7 from J; bases not matched to a gene: 18. CDR3 nucleotides: TGTGCCTGTCTATACTACTCCCGGACTAGCGGGGAGGGCGGGGAGCTGTTTTTT. Its protein is CACLYYSRTSGEGGELFF.

The rearrangement uses TRBV5-8 and TRBJ1-1, with 10 bases fitting TRBD1. The germline V gene has CDR1 SGHTS and CDR2 YDEGEE. Germline trimming cut 3 bases from V and 1 base from J; bases unmatched to any gene: 9. This CDR3 spans 17 amino acids. CDR3 sequence (DNA): TGTGCCAGCAGCTCCTGGACAGGGGGTAGGGAGAACACTGAAGCTTTCTTT. Protein: CASSSWTGGRENTEAFF.

The rearrangement links TRBV27 to TRBJ1-2; a weak D match, TRBD1 (6 bases). CDR3 length: 13 amino acids. Germline loops: CDR1 MNHEY, CDR2 SMNVEV (reference sequence). V lost 3 bases and J 4 bases, leaving 9 bases between the germline ends. The CDR3 loop reads CASSFGQSYGYTF. DNA for the CDR3: TGTGCCAGCAGTTTCGGACAGAGCTATGGCTACACCTTC.